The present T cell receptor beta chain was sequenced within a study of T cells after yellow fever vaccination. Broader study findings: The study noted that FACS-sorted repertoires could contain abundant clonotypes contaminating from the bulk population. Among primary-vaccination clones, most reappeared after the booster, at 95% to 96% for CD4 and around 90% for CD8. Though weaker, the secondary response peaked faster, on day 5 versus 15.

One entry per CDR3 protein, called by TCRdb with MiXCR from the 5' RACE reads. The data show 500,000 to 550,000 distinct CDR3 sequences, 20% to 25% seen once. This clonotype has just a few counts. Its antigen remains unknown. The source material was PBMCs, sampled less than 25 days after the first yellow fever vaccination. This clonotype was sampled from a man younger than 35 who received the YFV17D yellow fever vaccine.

The CDR3 coding sequence is TGTGCCAGCAGTTTAGGTAGGGGCCGGGGAGAGCAGTACTTC. Its translation is CASSLGRGRGEQYF. This chain connects TRBV12-3 or TRBV12-4 to TRBJ2-7; the D call may be TRBD1 or TRBD2 (5 bases each). The CDR3 totals 14 residues. Trimming pared 1 base from V and 7 bases from J, leaving 14 bases between.